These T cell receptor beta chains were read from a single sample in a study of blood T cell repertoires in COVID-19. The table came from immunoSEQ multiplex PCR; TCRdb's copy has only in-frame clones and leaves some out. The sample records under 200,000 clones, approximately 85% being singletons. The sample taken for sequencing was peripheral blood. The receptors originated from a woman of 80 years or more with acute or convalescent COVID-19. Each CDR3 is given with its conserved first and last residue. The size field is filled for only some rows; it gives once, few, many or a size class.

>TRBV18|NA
CASSPPGLAGGIQYF
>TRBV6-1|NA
CASSESGGANSPLHF
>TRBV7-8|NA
CASSGTVYNEQFF
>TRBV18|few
CASSSGSGNTIYF
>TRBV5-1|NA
CASSLAGRGSYNEQFF
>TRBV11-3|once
CASSFPGTGRNEQFF
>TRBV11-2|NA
CASSFQIQGSANEKLFF
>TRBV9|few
CASSVEAGQGWETQYF
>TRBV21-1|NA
CASSKPRGRRDYNQPQHF
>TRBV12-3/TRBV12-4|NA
CASSLQEVYGYTF
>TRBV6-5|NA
CASSYSGTGGAGQYF
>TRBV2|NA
CASSEIAGHTDTQYF
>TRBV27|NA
CASSSTPGNYEQYF
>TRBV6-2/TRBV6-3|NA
CASSTPRGGSYEQYF
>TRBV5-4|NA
CASSFPGTPDTQYF
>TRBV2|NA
CASSGHLGPSSTEAFF
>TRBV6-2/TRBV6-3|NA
CASSSGQYDSYNSPLHF
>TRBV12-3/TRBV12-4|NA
CASTRGREQYF
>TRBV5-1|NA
CASSVRGEAFF
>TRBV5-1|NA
CASSPPGSLNTEAFF
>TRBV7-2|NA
CASSYWTAGNIQYF
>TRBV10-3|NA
CAIRWGGEDYTF
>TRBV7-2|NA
CASSPLASQETQYF
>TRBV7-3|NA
CASSNPRDINPSGANVLTF